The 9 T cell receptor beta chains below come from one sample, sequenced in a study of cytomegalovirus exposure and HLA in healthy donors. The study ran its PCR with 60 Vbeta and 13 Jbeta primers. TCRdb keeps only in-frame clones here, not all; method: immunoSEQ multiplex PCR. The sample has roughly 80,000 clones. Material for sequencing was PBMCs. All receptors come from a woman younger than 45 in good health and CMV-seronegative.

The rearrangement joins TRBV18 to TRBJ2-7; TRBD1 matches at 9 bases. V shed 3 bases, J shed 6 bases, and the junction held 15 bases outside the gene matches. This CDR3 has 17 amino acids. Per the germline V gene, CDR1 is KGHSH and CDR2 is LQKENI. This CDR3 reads CASSPPAGTGTRAEQYF. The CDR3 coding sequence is TGTGCCAGCTCACCTCCCGCGGGGACAGGGACGAGGGCCGAGCAGTACTTC.

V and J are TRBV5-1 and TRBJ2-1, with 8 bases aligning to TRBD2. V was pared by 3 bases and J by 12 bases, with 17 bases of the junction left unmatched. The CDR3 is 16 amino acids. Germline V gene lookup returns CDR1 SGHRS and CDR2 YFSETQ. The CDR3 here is CASSSLGAGAGEAQFF. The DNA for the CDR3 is TGCGCCAGCAGCTCGCTGGGAGCGGGAGCCGGGGAAGCGCAGTTCTTC.

The CDR3 DNA follows: TGCGCCAGCAGCTTGGCCACAGGGGGCGCAACTAATGAAAAACTGTTTTTT. Translating it yields CASSLATGGATNEKLFF. The J gene is TRBJ1-4, the V gene TRBV5-1, with 9 nucleotides matching TRBD1. The CDR3 extends over 17 amino acids. CDR1 is SGHRS and CDR2 is YFSETQ in the germline V gene. Trimming took 0 bases from V and 0 from J; bases not matched to a gene: 3. The full variable domain, its missing parts supplied by reference TRBV5-1 and TRBJ1-4, is KAGVTQTPRYLIKTRGQQVTLSCSPISGHRSVSWYQQTPGQGLQFLFEYFSETQRNKGNFPGRFSGRQFSNSRSEMNVSTLELGDSALYLCASSLATGGATNEKLFFGSGTQLSVL.

The CDR3 DNA is TGTGCCAGCAGTTACTCAGGGAGGGGTGGAAGCGAGACCCAGTACTTC. Its protein product is CASSYSGRGGSETQYF. The chain recombines TRBV6-5 with TRBJ2-5, with 7 bases aligning to TRBD2. The CDR3 length is 16 residues. V lost 0 bases, J lost 5 bases, and 9 bases stayed unmatched. Germline V gene sequence: CDR1 MNHEY, CDR2 SVGAGI.

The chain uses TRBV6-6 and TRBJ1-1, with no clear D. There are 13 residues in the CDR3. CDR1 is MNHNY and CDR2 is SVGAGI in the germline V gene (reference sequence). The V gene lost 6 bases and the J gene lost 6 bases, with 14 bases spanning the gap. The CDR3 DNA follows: TGTGCCAGCAGGCACCAAGTAGTCTCTGAAGCTTTCTTT. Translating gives CASRHQVVSEAFF.

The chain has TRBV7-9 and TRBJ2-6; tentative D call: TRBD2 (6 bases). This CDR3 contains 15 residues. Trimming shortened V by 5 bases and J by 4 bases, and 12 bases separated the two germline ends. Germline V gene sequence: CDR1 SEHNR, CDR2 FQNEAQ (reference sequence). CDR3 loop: CASSRGAAGANVLTF. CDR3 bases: TGTGCCAGCAGCCGCGGGGCGGCCGGGGCCAACGTCCTGACTTTC.

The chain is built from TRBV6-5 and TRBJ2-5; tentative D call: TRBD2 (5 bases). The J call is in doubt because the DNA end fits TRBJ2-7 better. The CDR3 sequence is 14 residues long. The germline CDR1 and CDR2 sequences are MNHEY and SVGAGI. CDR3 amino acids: CASSYRGGTYEQYF. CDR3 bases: TGTGCCAGCAGTTACCGGGGTGGAACCTACGAGCAGTACTTC.

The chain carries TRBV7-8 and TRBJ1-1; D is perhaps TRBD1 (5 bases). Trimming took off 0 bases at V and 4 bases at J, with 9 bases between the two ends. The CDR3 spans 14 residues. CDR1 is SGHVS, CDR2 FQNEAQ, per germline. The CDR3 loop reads CASSLAGQFTEAFF. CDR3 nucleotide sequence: TGTGCCAGCAGCTTAGCGGGGCAGTTCACTGAAGCTTTCTTT.

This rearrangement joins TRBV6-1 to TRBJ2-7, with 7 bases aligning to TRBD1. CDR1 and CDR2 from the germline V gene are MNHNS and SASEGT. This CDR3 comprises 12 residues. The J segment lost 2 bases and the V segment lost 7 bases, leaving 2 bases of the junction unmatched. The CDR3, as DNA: TGTGCCAGCAATACAGGGGCCTACGAGCAGTACTTC. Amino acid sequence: CASNTGAYEQYF.